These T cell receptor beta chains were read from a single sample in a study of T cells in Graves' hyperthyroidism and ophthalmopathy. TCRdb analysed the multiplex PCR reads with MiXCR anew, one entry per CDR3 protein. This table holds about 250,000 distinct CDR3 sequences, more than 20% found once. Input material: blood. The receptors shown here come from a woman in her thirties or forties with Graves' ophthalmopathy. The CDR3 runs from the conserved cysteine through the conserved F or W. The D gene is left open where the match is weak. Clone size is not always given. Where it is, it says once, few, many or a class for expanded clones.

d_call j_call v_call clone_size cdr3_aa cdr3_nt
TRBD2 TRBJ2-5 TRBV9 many CASSPNPPSGKETQYF TGTGCCAGCAGCCCAAACCCCCCTAGCGGGAAGGAGACCCAGTACTTC
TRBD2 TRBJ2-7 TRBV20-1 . CSARPTSGEQYF TGCAGTGCTCGACCGACTAGCGGCGAGCAGTACTTC
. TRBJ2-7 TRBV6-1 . CASRLRVSTSYEQYF TGTGCCAGCAGGCTACGGGTGTCGACTTCCTACGAGCAGTACTTC
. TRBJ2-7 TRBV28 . CASSLTAGPYEQYF TGTGCCAGCAGTTTAACAGCCGGGCCCTACGAGCAGTACTTC
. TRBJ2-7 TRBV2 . CASVGAFITYEQYF TGTGCCAGCGTGGGGGCCTTTATTACCTACGAGCAGTACTTC
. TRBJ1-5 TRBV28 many CASYTGRQPQHF TGTGCCAGCTATACAGGGAGACAGCCCCAGCATTTT
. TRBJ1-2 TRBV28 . CASSLSSMVYGYTF TGTGCCAGCAGTTTGTCAAGCATGGTATATGGCTACACCTTC
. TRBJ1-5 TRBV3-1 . CASSRTQGLNQPQHF TGTGCCAGCAGCCGAACTCAGGGGCTCAATCAGCCCCAGCATTTT
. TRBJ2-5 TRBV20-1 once CSALLDWEGETQYF TGCAGTGCTCTTTTGGACTGGGAAGGAGAGACCCAGTACTTC
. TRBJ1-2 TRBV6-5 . CASSYSSRDGYTF TGTGCCAGCAGTTACTCGTCTCGGGATGGCTACACCTTC
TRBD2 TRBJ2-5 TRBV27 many CASSSFTGLVRETQYF TGTGCCAGCAGTTCGTTCACTGGACTAGTTCGGGAGACCCAGTACTTC
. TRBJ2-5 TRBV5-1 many CASSLSGTIRETQYF TGCGCCAGCAGCTTGTCCGGGACAATCCGGGAGACCCAGTACTTC
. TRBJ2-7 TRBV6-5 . CASSLDQWSSYEQYF TGTGCCAGCAGTCTCGATCAGTGGAGCTCCTACGAGCAGTACTTC
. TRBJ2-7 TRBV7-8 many CASTLSPRGRGIYEQYF TGTGCCAGCACCTTATCCCCGAGAGGTCGAGGGATCTACGAGCAGTACTTC
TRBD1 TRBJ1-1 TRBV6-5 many CASSYLKQGGTEAFF TGTGCCAGCAGTTACTTAAAACAGGGGGGCACTGAAGCTTTCTTT
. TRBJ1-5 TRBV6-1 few CASSDGPGHNQPQHF TGTGCCAGCAGCGACGGTCCGGGACACAATCAGCCCCAGCATTTT
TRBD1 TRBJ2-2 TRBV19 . CASRGRGQHNTGELFF TGTGCCAGTAGGGGACGGGGACAGCATAACACCGGGGAGCTGTTTTTT
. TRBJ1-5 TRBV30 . CAWSAPSNQPQHF TGTGCCTGGAGCGCCCCTAGCAATCAGCCCCAGCATTTT
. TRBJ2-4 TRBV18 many CASSPPVDGGIWGLAKNIQYF TGTGCCAGCTCACCTCCCGTCGATGGGGGAATCTGGGGACTGGCCAAAAACATTCAGTACTTC
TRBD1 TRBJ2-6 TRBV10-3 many CAIRPGQGSGGANVLTF TGTGCCATCAGACCGGGACAGGGTTCGGGCGGGGCCAACGTCCTGACTTTC
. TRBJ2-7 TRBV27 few CASSHRRGGAYEQYF TGTGCCAGCAGTCATCGCAGGGGGGGAGCCTACGAGCAGTACTTC
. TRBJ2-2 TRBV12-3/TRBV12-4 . CASKIIGELFF TGTGCCAGCAAAATCATCGGGGAGCTGTTTTTT
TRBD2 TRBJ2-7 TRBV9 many CASSVDGGRAYEQYF TGTGCCAGCAGCGTAGATGGCGGGAGGGCCTACGAGCAGTACTTC
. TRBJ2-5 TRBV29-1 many CSAGLVQETQYF TGCAGCGCTGGTCTAGTTCAAGAGACCCAGTACTTC
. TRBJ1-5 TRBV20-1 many CSARGGDRNQPQHF TGCAGTGCTAGAGGGGGGGACCGCAATCAGCCCCAGCATTTT
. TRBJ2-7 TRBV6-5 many CASSYGLGWLGNEQYF TGTGCCAGCAGTTACGGGTTGGGTTGGTTAGGGAACGAGCAGTACTTC
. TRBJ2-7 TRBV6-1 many CASTPPPRGSYEQYF TGTGCCAGCACCCCACCCCCCCGGGGGTCCTACGAGCAGTACTTC
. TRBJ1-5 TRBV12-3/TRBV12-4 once CASTRRGSNQPQHF TGTGCCAGCACTCGGAGAGGGAGCAATCAGCCCCAGCATTTT
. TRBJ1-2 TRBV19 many CASKETLTGQFNYGYTF TGTGCCAGTAAGGAGACCCTCACAGGCCAATTTAACTATGGCTACACCTTC
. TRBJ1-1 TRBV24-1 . CASSYSPEFQAFF TGTGCCAGCAGTTACTCCCCAGAGTTTCAAGCTTTCTTT
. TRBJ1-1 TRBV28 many CASTGPAEAFF TGTGCCAGCACCGGGCCAGCGGAAGCTTTCTTT
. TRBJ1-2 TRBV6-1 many CASSEAVTAGYGYTF TGTGCCAGCAGTGAAGCTGTGACAGCCGGGTATGGCTACACCTTC
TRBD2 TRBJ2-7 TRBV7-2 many CASSSLAGDTEQYF TGTGCCAGCAGCTCGCTAGCGGGGGACACCGAGCAGTACTTC
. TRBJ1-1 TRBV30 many CAWSVTRDTEAFF TGTGCCTGGAGTGTAACCAGGGACACTGAAGCTTTCTTT
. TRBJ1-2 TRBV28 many CASSPASRVNYGYTF TGTGCCAGCAGCCCGGCGAGCAGGGTCAACTATGGCTACACCTTC
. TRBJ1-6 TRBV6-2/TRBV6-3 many CASSSAEHSPLHF TGTGCCAGCAGTTCGGCCGAACATTCACCCCTCCACTTT
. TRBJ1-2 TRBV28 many CASTAGGGENYGYTF TGTGCCAGCACCGCCGGGGGGGGTGAGAACTATGGCTACACCTTC
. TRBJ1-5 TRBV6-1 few CASSGAVGQPQPF TGTGCCAGCAGTGGAGCGGTCGGGCAGCCCCAGCCTTTT
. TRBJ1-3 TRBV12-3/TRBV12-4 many CASSFRGEGNTIYF TGTGCCAGCAGTTTTAGGGGGGAAGGAAACACCATATATTTT
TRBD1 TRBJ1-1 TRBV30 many CAWRGQGAAFF TGTGCCTGGAGGGGACAGGGGGCGGCTTTCTTT
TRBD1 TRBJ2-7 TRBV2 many CASIIRDRGAYEQYF TGTGCCAGCATTATTCGGGACAGGGGGGCCTACGAGCAGTACTTC
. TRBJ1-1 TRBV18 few CASSPPGLSVEAFF TGTGCCAGCTCACCACCGGGACTGTCCGTCGAAGCTTTCTTT
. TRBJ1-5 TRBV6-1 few CASSEPGQPQHF TGTGCCAGCAGTGAACCAGGTCAGCCCCAGCATTTT
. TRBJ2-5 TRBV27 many CASRRGELSPQYF TGTGCCAGCCGCAGGGGGGAGCTTAGTCCCCAGTACTTC
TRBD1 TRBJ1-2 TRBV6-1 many CASSEAQWTGGNYGYTF TGTGCCAGCAGTGAAGCGCAATGGACAGGGGGGAACTATGGCTACACCTTC
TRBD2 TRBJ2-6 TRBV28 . CASSSPRLAGANVLTF TGTGCCAGCAGTTCCCCCCGACTAGCCGGGGCCAACGTCCTGACTTTC
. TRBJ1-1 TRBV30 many CARNREVNTEAFF TGTGCCAGGAACAGGGAGGTGAACACTGAAGCTTTCTTT
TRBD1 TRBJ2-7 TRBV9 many CASSQGTGKLDEQYF TGTGCCAGCAGCCAAGGGACAGGGAAGTTGGACGAGCAGTACTTC
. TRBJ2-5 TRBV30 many CAWSLKETQYF TGTGCCTGGAGCCTAAAGGAGACCCAGTACTTC
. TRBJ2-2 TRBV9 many CASSVVGRVPGTGELFF TGTGCCAGCAGCGTAGTTGGCAGGGTTCCGGGCACCGGGGAGCTGTTTTTT
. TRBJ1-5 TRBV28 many CASSQTRGGSLSNQPQHF TGTGCCAGCAGTCAGACGCGGGGCGGTAGCCTTAGCAATCAGCCCCAGCATTTT
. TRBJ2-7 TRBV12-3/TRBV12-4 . CASSLSFGGRGEQYF TGTGCCAGCAGTTTGAGTTTCGGGGGGCGAGGGGAGCAGTACTTC
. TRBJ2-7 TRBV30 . CAWRRTTSISYEQYF TGTGCCTGGAGAAGGACGACTTCTATATCCTACGAGCAGTACTTC